This TCR beta chain is drawn from a study of shared clonotypes between healthy human individuals. The study's findings and limits: It was the few donors that limited the genetic and exposure-history diversity represented. Among donors, the sharing of clonotypes was expected to be influenced by sequencing depth. Collection of samples was limited to blood; tissue repertoires likely differ.

Each cell subset's genomic DNA was divided evenly among several immunoSEQ plates. Clones were read by immunoSEQ multiplex PCR, and TCRdb kept only the in-frame ones, dropping some. Of some 1 million clones listed, around 76% are singletons. From germline, CDR1 is SGHAT and CDR2 FQNNGV. V was clipped by 1 base and J by 3 bases; unmatched bases: 4. The CDR3 is 15 amino acids. Turning to this clone: Its antigen is as yet unknown.

The TCR sequence derives from a man younger than 35 in good health. Sequencing used memory CD4+ T cells sorted from blood. The sample's subset: CD45RA-negative fraction. The V and J genes are TRBV11-2 and TRBJ2-5, with 8 bases lining up with TRBD2. CDR3 loop: CASSLGTSLEETQYF. The CDR3 DNA reads TGTGCCAGCAGCTTAGGGACTAGCTTAGAAGAGACCCAGTACTTC.